This TCR beta chain was sequenced during a study of identical twins. TCRdb re-derived calls from the 5' RACE reads in MiXCR, one entry per CDR3 protein. The sample includes roughly 350,000 distinct CDR3 sequences, 9% of them seen just once. For this clonotype: No antigen is known for it.

The germline CDR1 and CDR2 sequences are ENHRY and SYGVKD. The CDR3 is made up of 20 amino acids. With V trimmed by 1 base and J by 0 bases, 14 bases remained unmatched. Whole-study findings and limits: Donors were not followed over many years; analysis was cross-sectional.

The gene calls are TRBV10-3 and TRBJ2-2; TRBD1 agrees at 7 bases. The sequence was obtained from a woman aged 45-59 years in good health. Sequenced sample: naive T cells sorted from blood. This chain's CDR3 is CAISELGLAGGHPNTGELFF. The DNA for the CDR3 is TGTGCCATCAGTGAGTTGGGGTTGGCAGGGGGTCATCCGAACACCGGGGAGCTGTTTTTT.